This T cell receptor beta chain was retrieved from a study of blood T cell repertoires in COVID-19. Measured with immunoSEQ multiplex PCR; TCRdb has only the in-frame clones, and not every one. The sample records 80,000 to 100,000 clones, approximately 86% being singletons. Deletions cut 5 bases from V and 2 bases from J, with 18 bases between. There are 16 residues in the CDR3. Germline CDR1 and CDR2: MNHEY and SMNVEV (reference sequence). The specimen was peripheral blood. The TCR sequence derives from a woman over 75 with acute or convalescent COVID-19. The V call is TRBV27, the J call TRBJ2-5; weak D call: TRBD1 (6 bases). CDR3: CASSTSSTGLQETQYF. CDR3 coding DNA: TGTGCCAGCAGTACCTCTTCGACAGGACTTCAAGAGACCCAGTACTTC.